This paragraph reports one TCR beta chain. Its matching antigen is unknown. This sample is part of a study of T cells in Graves' hyperthyroidism and ophthalmopathy. In the study overall: Sampling of peripheral blood happened at initial diagnosis, prior to any treatment.

Findings and limits, study-wide: It was a median approximately six months before onset that the model predicted ophthalmopathy. Blood also contained most expanded thyroid clonotypes above 0.001.

The CDR3 runs 14 residues. The V end was cut by 5 bases, the J end by 8 bases, with 16 bases between. Per the germline V gene, CDR1 is SGHRS and CDR2 is YFSETQ. Amplification of TCR beta CDR3 regions was performed using RNA transcripts as template. The TCR CDR3 was amplified in a first-round RT-PCR using the HTBI primer set. TCRdb itself ran the multiplex PCR reads through MiXCR, one entry per CDR3 protein. The sample includes about 360,000 distinct CDR3 sequences, 25% seen only once; the top ten take around four fifths. Sequenced: blood. The chain links TRBV5-1 to TRBJ1-4; D is undetermined. This receptor was identified in a man in his forties or fifties with Graves' hyperthyroidism. The CDR3 spells CASSPDLSGEKLFF. CDR3 in DNA: TGCGCCAGCAGTCCGGACCTTTCTGGCGAAAAACTGTTTTTT.